The sequence of this T cell receptor (beta chain) was determined in a study of T cells in Graves' hyperthyroidism and ophthalmopathy. This clonotype was seen repeatedly, ten times or more. Extraction of PBMCs used approximately 10 ml of fresh peripheral blood. The V and J ends lost 2 bases and 5 bases, in that order; junction bases with no gene match: 4. CDR1 is SQVTM and CDR2 is ANQGSEA in the germline V gene. The CDR3 loop spans 13 amino acids. RNA transcripts gave rise to amplified TCR beta CDR3 regions. An initial round of RT-PCR targeting the TCR CDR3 relied on the HTBI primer set. MiXCR, run by TCRdb on the multiplex PCR reads, gives a single entry per CDR3 protein. The sample has about 550,000 distinct CDR3 sequences; 20% are singletons.

The receptor was isolated from a young man with Graves' hyperthyroidism. This chain connects TRBV29-1 to TRBJ1-1, with 8 positions matching TRBD1. The specimen was blood. In DNA form, the CDR3 reads TGCAGCGTTGAACCGACAGGGGTTACTGAAGCTTTCTTT. It yields the protein CSVEPTGVTEAFF.